Listed below are T cell receptor beta chains from one sample, sequenced in a study of early T cells in non-severe SARS-CoV-2 infection. TCRdb processed the 5' RACE reads anew with MiXCR; each CDR3 protein has one entry. This table has under 70,000 distinct CDR3 sequences, about 12% appearing once. The sample comprised whole blood. The receptors originated from an adult who was a healthcare worker with PCR-confirmed SARS-CoV-2 infection or an uninfected control (not recorded which). Each CDR3 is given with its conserved first and last residue. A D gene is named only where the DNA matches it firmly. Size is stated for part of the rows, as once, few or many counts, or as a class when the clone is expanded.

clone_size	d_call	v_call	j_call	cdr3_aa	cdr3_nt
many	-	TRBV12-3/TRBV12-4	TRBJ2-3	CASSIGRSDTQYF	TGTGCCAGCAGTATAGGCAGGTCGGATACGCAGTATTTT
few	TRBD1	TRBV4-1	TRBJ1-1	CASSLAGTRGRGTEAFF	TGCGCCAGCAGCCTCGCCGGTACCAGGGGGCGAGGAACTGAAGCTTTCTTT
-	-	TRBV7-2	TRBJ2-7	CASSLVAGVYEQYF	TGTGCCAGCAGCTTAGTAGCCGGCGTCTACGAGCAGTACTTC
-	-	TRBV7-2	TRBJ1-6	CASSLDPGGSPLHF	TGTGCCAGCAGCTTAGATCCGGGAGGGTCACCCCTCCACTTT
many	TRBD1	TRBV5-4	TRBJ2-1	CASSARDRGAEEQFF	TGTGCCAGCAGCGCCCGGGACAGGGGGGCCGAGGAGCAGTTCTTC
-	-	TRBV7-2	TRBJ2-7	CASSTAGVEQRRYEQYF	TGTGCCAGCAGCACCGCCGGGGTGGAGCAGCGTCGCTACGAGCAGTACTTC
-	-	TRBV7-2	TRBJ1-5	CASSFEGLKPQHF	TGTGCCAGCAGCTTCGAGGGGTTGAAGCCCCAGCATTTT
many	-	TRBV20-1	TRBJ1-5	CSAREIARAGNQPQHF	TGCAGTGCTAGAGAGATCGCTAGGGCTGGCAATCAGCCCCAGCATTTT
many	TRBD1	TRBV2	TRBJ2-3	CASTADRSTDTQYF	TGTGCCAGCACCGCGGACAGGAGCACAGATACGCAGTATTTT
many	-	TRBV24-1	TRBJ2-7	CATSDSGRAEQYF	TGTGCCACCAGTGATTCCGGAAGAGCCGAGCAGTACTTC
-	-	TRBV6-4	TRBJ1-2	CASSDSSPGKGYGYTF	TGTGCCAGCAGTGACTCGAGTCCAGGGAAAGGATATGGCTACACCTTC
medium-sized	TRBD2	TRBV9	TRBJ2-7	CASNFGAGETEQYF	TGTGCCAGCAACTTCGGAGCGGGAGAAACTGAGCAGTACTTC
few	-	TRBV24-1	TRBJ2-2	CATSLDTGELFF	TGTGCCACCAGTTTGGACACCGGGGAGCTGTTTTTT
few	TRBD2	TRBV20-1	TRBJ2-3	CSAITSATDTQYF	TGCAGTGCTATAACTAGCGCCACAGATACGCAGTATTTT
-	-	TRBV7-2	TRBJ1-4	CASSHGDTTNEKLFF	TGTGCCAGCAGCCATGGGGACACAACTAATGAAAAACTGTTTTTT
many	TRBD1	TRBV19	TRBJ2-7	CASKNSGTGSGYEQYF	TGTGCCAGTAAAAACTCCGGGACAGGGTCGGGCTACGAGCAGTACTTC
few	-	TRBV15	TRBJ2-6	CATSRVATGANVLTF	TGTGCCACCAGCAGAGTAGCCACTGGGGCCAACGTCCTGACTTTC
many	TRBD1	TRBV13	TRBJ1-4	CASSPGQGAGNEKLFF	TGTGCCAGCAGCCCGGGACAGGGGGCCGGTAATGAAAAACTGTTTTTT
-	TRBD2	TRBV19	TRBJ2-2	CASSPSGAGTGELFF	TGTGCCAGTAGTCCCAGCGGGGCGGGCACCGGGGAGCTGTTTTTT
-	TRBD1	TRBV10-2	TRBJ2-7	CASSSGQHYEQYF	TGCGCCAGCAGCTCGGGACAGCACTACGAGCAGTACTTC
many	-	TRBV7-2	TRBJ2-1	CASSYSKVGGPYNEQFF	TGTGCCAGCAGCTACTCGAAGGTGGGAGGACCCTACAATGAGCAGTTCTTC
-	TRBD2	TRBV20-1	TRBJ2-1	CSARVSGRADEQFF	TGCAGTGCTAGAGTTAGCGGGAGGGCCGATGAGCAGTTCTTC
few	TRBD2	TRBV7-3	TRBJ2-5	CASSSQAGQETQYF	TGTGCCAGCAGCTCTCAAGCGGGGCAAGAGACCCAGTACTTC
-	TRBD2	TRBV6-5	TRBJ2-2	CASSRVRSGGPNTGELFF	TGTGCCAGCAGTCGTGTGCGTAGCGGGGGGCCGAACACCGGGGAGCTGTTTTTT
-	TRBD2	TRBV9	TRBJ2-5	CASSVEPSGQETQYF	TGTGCCAGCAGCGTAGAGCCTAGCGGACAAGAGACCCAGTACTTC
many	-	TRBV11-2	TRBJ2-3	CASSRPAMLDTQYF	TGTGCCAGCAGCCGACCCGCCATGTTGGATACGCAGTATTTT
many	TRBD2	TRBV20-1	TRBJ2-1	CSAQSSGNTYNEQFF	TGCAGTGCCCAATCTAGCGGGAACACCTACAATGAGCAGTTCTTC
many	-	TRBV3-1	TRBJ2-6	CASSGFSGANVLTF	TGTGCCAGCAGCGGTTTCTCTGGGGCCAACGTCCTGACTTTC